This TCR beta chain was captured in a study of T cell responses to AZD1222 COVID-19 vaccine. Data came from immunoSEQ multiplex PCR; TCRdb stores just in-frame clones and leaves some out. The sample includes 130,000 to 150,000 clones, approximately 85% seen only once; the top ten take 4.1%. Only one count was recorded for this clone. This CDR3 comprises 14 residues. The ends lost 5 bases at V and 2 bases at J; junction bases unmatched: 4. The germline V gene encodes CDR1 LNHDA and CDR2 SQIVND (reference sequence). The J gene is TRBJ2-7, the V gene TRBV19; 9 nucleotides align to TRBD1. Here the sequenced sample was peripheral blood, taken on day 0 of MenACWY control vaccination. This receptor was taken from an adult in good health. The CDR3: CASSAGTGPYEQYF. The CDR3 DNA sequence: TGTGCCAGTAGTGCCGGGACAGGGCCCTACGAGCAGTACTTC.